This is a list of T cell receptor beta chains from one sample in a study of blood T cell repertoires in COVID-19. Using immunoSEQ multiplex PCR, the repertoire was profiled, and TCRdb retains in-frame clones only, with some absent. This table has some 160,000 clones, around four fifths appearing once. Sequenced: peripheral blood. These TCRs come from a woman at least 80 years old with COVID-19, enrolled during active disease. The CDR3 runs from the conserved cysteine through the conserved F or W. A D gene is named only where the DNA matches it firmly.

v_call	j_call	d_call	cdr3_aa
TRBV10-3	TRBJ1-1	.	CAIRGSTDSEAFF
TRBV7-3	TRBJ2-2	.	CASEERPENTGELFF
TRBV24-1	TRBJ1-1	.	CATSDGGRAGNTEAFF
TRBV28	TRBJ1-5	TRBD1	CASSTPPGGGAGQPQHF
TRBV5-1	TRBJ1-2	.	CASSLVARGDYGYTF
TRBV29-1	TRBJ1-2	TRBD1	CSGGTVLGGYTF
TRBV19	TRBJ1-1	TRBD1	CASSPRQGASTEAFF
TRBV3-1/TRBV3-2	TRBJ1-6	TRBD1	CASSRTGDRASPLHF
TRBV6-5	TRBJ2-7	TRBD2	CASCPLAGDSYEQYF
TRBV24-1	TRBJ1-1	.	CATQRSGANTEAFF
TRBV4-1	TRBJ2-6	.	CASSQAREPSGANVLTF